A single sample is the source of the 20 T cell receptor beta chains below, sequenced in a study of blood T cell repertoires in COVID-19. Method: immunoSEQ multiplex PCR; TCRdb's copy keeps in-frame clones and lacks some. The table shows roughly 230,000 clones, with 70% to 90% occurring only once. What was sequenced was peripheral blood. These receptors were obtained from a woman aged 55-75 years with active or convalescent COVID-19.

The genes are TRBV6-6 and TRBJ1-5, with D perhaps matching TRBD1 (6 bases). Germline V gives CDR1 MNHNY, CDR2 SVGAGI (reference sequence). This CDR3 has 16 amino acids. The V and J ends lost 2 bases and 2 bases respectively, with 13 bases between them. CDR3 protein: CASSYQQGLGNQPQHF. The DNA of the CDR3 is TGTGCCAGCAGTTACCAGCAGGGGTTGGGCAATCAGCCCCAGCATTTT.

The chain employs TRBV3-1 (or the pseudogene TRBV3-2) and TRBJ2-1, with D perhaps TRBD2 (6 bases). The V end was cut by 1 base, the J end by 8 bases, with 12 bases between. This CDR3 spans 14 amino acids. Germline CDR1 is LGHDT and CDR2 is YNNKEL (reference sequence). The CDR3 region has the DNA TGTGCCAGCAGCCAAGTAGTCGGGGGATATGAGCAGTTCTTC. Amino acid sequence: CASSQVVGGYEQFF.

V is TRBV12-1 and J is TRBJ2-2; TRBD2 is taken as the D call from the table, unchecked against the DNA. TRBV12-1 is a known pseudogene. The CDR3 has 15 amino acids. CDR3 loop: CASSPQGGNTGELFF. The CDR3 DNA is TGTGCCAGCAGCCCCCAAGGCGGGAACACCGGGGAGCTGTTTTTT.

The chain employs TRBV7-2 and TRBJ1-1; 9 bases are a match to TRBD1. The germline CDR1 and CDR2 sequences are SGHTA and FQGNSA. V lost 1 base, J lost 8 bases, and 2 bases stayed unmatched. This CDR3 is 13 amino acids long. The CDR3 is CASSLVQGAEAFF. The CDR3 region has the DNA TGTGCCAGCAGCTTAGTACAGGGGGCAGAAGCTTTCTTT.

CDR3 sequence (DNA): TGTGCCAGCAGCCAAGGACTAGCGGGGAGCACAGATACGCAGTATTTT. Translating it yields CASSQGLAGSTDTQYF. The chain combines TRBV3-1 (or the pseudogene TRBV3-2) with TRBJ2-3; 11 bases line up with TRBD2. Germline V gene lookup returns CDR1 LGHDT and CDR2 YNNKEL (reference sequence). The CDR3 consists of 16 residues. V dropped 1 base and J dropped 0; count of bases not matched to a gene: 0.

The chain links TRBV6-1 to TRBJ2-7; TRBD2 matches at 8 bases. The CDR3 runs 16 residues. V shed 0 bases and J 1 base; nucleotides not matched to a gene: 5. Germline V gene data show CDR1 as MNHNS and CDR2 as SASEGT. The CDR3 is CASSEAGGGTSYEQYV. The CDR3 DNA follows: TGTGCCAGCAGTGAAGCGGGCGGGGGGACTTCCTACGAGCAGTACGTC.

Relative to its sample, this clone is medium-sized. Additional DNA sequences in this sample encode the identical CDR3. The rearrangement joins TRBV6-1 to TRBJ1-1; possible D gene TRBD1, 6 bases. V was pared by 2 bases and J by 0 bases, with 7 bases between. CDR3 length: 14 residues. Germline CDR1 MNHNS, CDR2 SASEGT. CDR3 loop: CASSEQGMNTEAFF. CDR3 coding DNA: TGTGCCAGCAGTGAACAGGGGATGAACACTGAAGCTTTCTTT.

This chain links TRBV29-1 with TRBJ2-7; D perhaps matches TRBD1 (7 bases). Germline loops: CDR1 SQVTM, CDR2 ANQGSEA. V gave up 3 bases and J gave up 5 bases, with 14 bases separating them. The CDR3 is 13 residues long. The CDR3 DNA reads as TGCAGCGTTGAGAAAGGGGGCGGGGACGAGCAGTACTTC. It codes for CSVEKGGGDEQYF.

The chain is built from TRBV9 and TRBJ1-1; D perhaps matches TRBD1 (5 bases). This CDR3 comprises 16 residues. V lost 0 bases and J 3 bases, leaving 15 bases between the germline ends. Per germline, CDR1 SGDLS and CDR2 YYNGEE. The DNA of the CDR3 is TGTGCCAGCAGCGTAGCTCCAGGAGGGGCGGACACTGAAGCTTTCTTT. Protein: CASSVAPGGADTEAFF.

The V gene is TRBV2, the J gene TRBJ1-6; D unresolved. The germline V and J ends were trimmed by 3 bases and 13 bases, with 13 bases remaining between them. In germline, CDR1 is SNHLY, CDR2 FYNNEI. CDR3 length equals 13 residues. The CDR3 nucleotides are TGTGCCAGCAGTGATATGACGGGGTATCCCCTCCACTTT. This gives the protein CASSDMTGYPLHF.

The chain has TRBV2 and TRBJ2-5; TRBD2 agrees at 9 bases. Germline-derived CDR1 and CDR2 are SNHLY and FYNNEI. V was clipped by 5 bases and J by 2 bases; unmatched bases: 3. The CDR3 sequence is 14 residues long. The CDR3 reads CASSRSGGQETQYF. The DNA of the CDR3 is TGTGCCAGCAGTCGGAGCGGGGGGCAAGAGACCCAGTACTTC.

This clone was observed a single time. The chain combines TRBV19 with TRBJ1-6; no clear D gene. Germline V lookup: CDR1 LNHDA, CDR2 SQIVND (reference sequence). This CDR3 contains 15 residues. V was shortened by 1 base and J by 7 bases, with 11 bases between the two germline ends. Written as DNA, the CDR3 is TGTGCCAGTAGTATAGCGGGAGTGGCGAATTCACCCCTCCACTTT. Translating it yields CASSIAGVANSPLHF.

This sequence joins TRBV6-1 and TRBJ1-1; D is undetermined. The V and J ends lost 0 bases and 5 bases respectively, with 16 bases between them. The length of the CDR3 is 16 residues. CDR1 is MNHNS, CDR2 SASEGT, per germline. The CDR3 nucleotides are TGTGCCAGCAGTGAAGCGGGCCTCTTTGATTCGACTGAAGCTTTCTTT. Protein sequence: CASSEAGLFDSTEAFF.

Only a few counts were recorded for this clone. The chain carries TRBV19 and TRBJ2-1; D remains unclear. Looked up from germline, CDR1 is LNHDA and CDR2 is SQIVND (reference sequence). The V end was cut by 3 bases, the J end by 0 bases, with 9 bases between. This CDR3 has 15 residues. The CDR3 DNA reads TGTGCCAGTAGTATCAAAGCGAGCTCCTACAATGAGCAGTTCTTC. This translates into CASSIKASSYNEQFF.

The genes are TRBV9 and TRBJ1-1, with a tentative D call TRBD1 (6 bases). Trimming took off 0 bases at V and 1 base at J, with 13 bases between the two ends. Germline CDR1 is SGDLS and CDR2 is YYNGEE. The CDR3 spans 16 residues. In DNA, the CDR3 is TGTGCCAGCAGCGTAGGGGGCGGGGGCTGGAACACTGAAGCTTTCTTT. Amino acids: CASSVGGGGWNTEAFF. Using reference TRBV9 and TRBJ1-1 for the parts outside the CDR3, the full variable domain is DSGVTQTPKHLITATGQRVTLRCSPRSGDLSVYWYQQSLDQGLQFLIQYYNGEERAKGNILERFSAQQFPDLHSELNLSSLELGDSALYFCASSVGGGGWNTEAFFGQGTRLTVV.

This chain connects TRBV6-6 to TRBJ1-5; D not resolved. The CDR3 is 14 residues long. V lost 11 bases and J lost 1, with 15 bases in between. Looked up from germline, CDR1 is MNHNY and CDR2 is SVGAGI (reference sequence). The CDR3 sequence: CAGSRILSNQPQHF. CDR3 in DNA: TGTGCCGGGTCGCGGATTCTGAGCAATCAGCCCCAGCATTTT.

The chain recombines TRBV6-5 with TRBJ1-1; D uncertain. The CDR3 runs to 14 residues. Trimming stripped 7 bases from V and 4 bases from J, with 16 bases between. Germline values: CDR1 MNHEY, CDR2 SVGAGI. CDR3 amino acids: CASTREPHSTEAFF. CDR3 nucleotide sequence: TGTGCCAGCACGAGAGAACCTCACTCCACTGAAGCTTTCTTT.

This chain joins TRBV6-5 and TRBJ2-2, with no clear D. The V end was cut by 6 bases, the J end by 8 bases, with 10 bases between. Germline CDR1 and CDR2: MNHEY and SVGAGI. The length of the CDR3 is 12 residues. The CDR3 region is CASSPTGGELFF. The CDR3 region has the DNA TGTGCCAGCAGCCCCACTGGTGGGGAGCTGTTTTTT.

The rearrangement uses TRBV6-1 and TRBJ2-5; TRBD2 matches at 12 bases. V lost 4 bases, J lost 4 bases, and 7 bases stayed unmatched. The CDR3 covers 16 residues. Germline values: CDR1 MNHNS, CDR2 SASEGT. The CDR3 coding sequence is TGTGCCAGCAGTGCCGGACTAGCGGGATGGGGAGAGACCCAGTACTTC. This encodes CASSAGLAGWGETQYF.

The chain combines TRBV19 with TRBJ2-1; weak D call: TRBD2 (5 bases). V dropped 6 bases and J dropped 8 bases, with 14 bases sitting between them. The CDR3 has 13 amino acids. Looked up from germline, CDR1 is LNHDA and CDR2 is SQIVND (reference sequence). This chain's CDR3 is CASSRMIGDEQFF. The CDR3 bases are TGTGCCAGTAGCCGAATGATCGGGGATGAGCAGTTCTTC.